The TCR beta chain under discussion was sequenced for a study of shared clonotypes between healthy human individuals. Study-wide context: Each donor had three CD4 naive, three CD4 memory, two CD8 naive and one CD8 memory plate. Overall study results and limits: Naive subsets generally had larger estimated richness than memory subsets.

The germline CDR1 and CDR2 sequences are LNHNV and YYDKDF (reference sequence). V lost 5 bases and J 1 base, leaving 6 bases between the germline ends. The length of the CDR3 is 12 residues. With regard to this clone: The antigen is undetermined. Other DNA variants within this sample encode the same CDR3.

It was CD45RO-negative cells, positively selected for CCR7, that made up naive CD8 cells, with terminally differentiated effector memory CD45RA+ cells excluded. Each sample came from a Caucasian adult donor living in Nashville, Tennessee. Sequencing was at deep level. Libraries were prepared by immunoSEQ multiplex PCR; TCRdb keeps only in-frame clonotypes and omits some of them. In the table there are 800,000 or so clones, 90% to 97% of which are singletons. This chain joins TRBV15 and TRBJ2-7, with D possibly matching TRBD2 (5 bases). Sequencing was done on a sample of naive CD8+ T cells sorted from blood. The sequence was obtained from a young man in good health. Written as DNA, the CDR3 is TGTGCCACCAGCGCGGGTTCCTACGAGCAGTACTTC. This gives the protein CATSAGSYEQYF.